Reported below is one T cell receptor (beta chain). This sample was taken from a study of blood T cell repertoires in COVID-19. Study context: In each case, the material was cDNA or gDNA derived from T cells, B-cell-depleted T cells, or PBMCs.

Under the authors' procedure: Estimation of nucleated cell counts was performed using reference gene primer amplification. Some clones are missing from TCRdb's copy, which holds only in-frame ones; the method was immunoSEQ multiplex PCR. The DNA was the basis for D and trimming; V, J and clone size are from that table. The repertoire holds about 58,000 clones, with 78% as singletons. The CDR3 is made up of 14 amino acids. Germline CDR1 reads SGHRS; CDR2 reads YFSETQ. V shed 4 bases, J shed 5 bases, and the junction held 3 bases outside the gene matches. The chain employs TRBV5-1 and TRBJ1-4; 9 bases fit TRBD1. The sequenced material came from peripheral blood. The source is a human donor in a cohort sampled during active COVID-19. The CDR3 sequence is CASSRDRENEKLFF. The CDR3 region has the DNA TGCGCCAGCAGCCGGGACAGGGAGAATGAAAAACTGTTTTTT.